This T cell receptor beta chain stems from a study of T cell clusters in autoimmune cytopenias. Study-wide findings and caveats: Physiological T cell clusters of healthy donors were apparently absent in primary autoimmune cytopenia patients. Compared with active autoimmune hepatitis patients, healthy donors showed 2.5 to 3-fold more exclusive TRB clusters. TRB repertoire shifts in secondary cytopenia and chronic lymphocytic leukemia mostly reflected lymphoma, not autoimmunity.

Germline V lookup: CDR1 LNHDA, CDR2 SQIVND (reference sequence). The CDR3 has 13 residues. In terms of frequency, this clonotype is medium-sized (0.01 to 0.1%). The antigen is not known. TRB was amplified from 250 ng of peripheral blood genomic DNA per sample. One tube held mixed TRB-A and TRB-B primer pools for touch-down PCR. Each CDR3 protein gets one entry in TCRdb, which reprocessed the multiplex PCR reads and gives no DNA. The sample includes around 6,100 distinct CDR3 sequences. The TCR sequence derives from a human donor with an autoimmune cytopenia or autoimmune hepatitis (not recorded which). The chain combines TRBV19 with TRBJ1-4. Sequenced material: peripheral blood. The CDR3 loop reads CASTRATNEKLFF.